The entry that follows covers one T cell receptor beta chain sequence. This record comes from a study of cytomegalovirus exposure and HLA in healthy donors. For the study at large: Earlier, roughly 120 million unique TCR beta sequences were recovered from around 200 million T cells by an analysis.

The V and J ends lost 5 bases and 3 bases respectively, with 11 bases between them. The CDR3 is 13 residues long. Germline loops: CDR1 LNHDA, CDR2 SQIVND (reference sequence). The PCR contained 60 Vbeta and 13 Jbeta primers. The protocol was immunoSEQ multiplex PCR, while the TCRdb copy is restricted to in-frame clones and leaves out a portion. The sample's table shows around 40,000 clones. Sample: PBMCs. This clonotype was obtained from a man aged 30 to 39 in good health and CMV-seronegative. This rearrangement joins TRBV19 to TRBJ2-7; a possible D gene is TRBD2 (6 bases). The CDR3 loop is CASSAGPIYEQYF. The CDR3 region has the DNA TGTGCCAGTAGTGCGGGACCTATCTACGAGCAGTACTTC.